Below, 30 T cell receptor beta chains from the same sample are listed, as sequenced in a study of PD-L1 blockade in urothelial cancer. Time point: pretreatment peripheral blood. The repertoire was sequenced with immunoSEQ multiplex PCR; TCRdb's copy has only in-frame clones and lacks some. This sample yields about 63,000 clones, of which 75% to 85% are seen a single time; 4.5% to 6% belongs to the top ten. Sequences were derived from PBMCs, sampled around atezolizumab (anti-PD-L1) treatment. Every receptor here comes from a man aged 65-85 years with urothelial cancer.

The CDR3 sequence: CASSAKSPGQASNQPQHF. The DNA for the CDR3 is TGTGCCAGTAGTGCAAAAAGCCCGGGACAGGCTAGCAATCAGCCCCAGCATTTT. The V gene is TRBV19, the J gene TRBJ1-5, with TRBD1 matching 8 bases. There are 18 residues in the CDR3. J gave up 0 bases and V 5 bases, and 12 bases lay outside the gene matches. Germline values: CDR1 LNHDA, CDR2 SQIVND (reference sequence).

The chain couples TRBV11-3 to TRBJ2-1; 7 bases map to TRBD2. The CDR3 is made up of 15 amino acids. Germline-derived CDR1 and CDR2 are SGHNT and YENEEA. The trim removed 2 bases at V and 7 bases at J, leaving 8 bases unmatched. This CDR3 is CASSLLWEGRNEQFF. In DNA form, the CDR3 reads TGTGCCAGCAGCTTATTGTGGGAGGGCCGGAATGAGCAGTTCTTC.

The V and J genes are TRBV19 and TRBJ2-5; 7 positions agree with TRBD2. The junction had 10 bases not matched to a gene; V was cut back by 7 bases and J by 5 bases. Germline CDR1 LNHDA, CDR2 SQIVND (reference sequence). This CDR3 spans 14 amino acids. The CDR3 coding sequence is TGTGCCAGTAACCGGGGGGAGGTAGGGGAGACCCAGTACTTC. Translation gives CASNRGEVGETQYF.

This clone has a single count. V and J are TRBV7-9 and TRBJ2-7; 8 bases are a match to TRBD1. The CDR3 totals 14 residues. Unmatched junction bases numbered 7, after V lost 5 bases and J lost 4 bases. Germline V lookup: CDR1 SEHNR, CDR2 FQNEAQ (reference sequence). For the CDR3, the DNA is TGTGCCAGCAGCATAGACAGGGGCGAGTACGAGCAGTACTTC. It is translated as CASSIDRGEYEQYF.

The chain joins TRBV27 to TRBJ2-6; D is possibly TRBD1 (5 bases). The CDR3 runs 19 residues. The germline CDR1 and CDR2 sequences are MNHEY and SMNVEV (reference sequence). Trimming cost V 6 bases and J 0 bases, with 21 bases left between them. In DNA form, the CDR3 reads TGTGCCAGCAGAGGCGCGGACACCGAATCATCCTCTGGGGCCAACGTCCTGACTTTC. This translates into CASRGADTESSSGANVLTF.

CDR3 nucleotide sequence: TGCGCCAGCAGCCCGGGACAGGGTAACTATGGCTACACCTTC. Its protein product is CASSPGQGNYGYTF. The chain carries TRBV5-1 and TRBJ1-2; 9 nucleotides agree with TRBD1. The germline CDR1 and CDR2 sequences are SGHRS and YFSETQ. This CDR3 is 14 amino acids long. J gave up 1 base and V 4 bases, and 2 bases lay outside the gene matches.

This clone came up a few times. The gene calls are TRBV9 and TRBJ2-1; 7 bases align to TRBD2. V dropped 0 bases and J dropped 8; count of bases not matched to a gene: 11. This CDR3 contains 16 residues. The germline V gene encodes CDR1 SGDLS and CDR2 YYNGEE. The CDR3 nucleotides are TGTGCCAGCAGCGTAGGACCCGGGAGGATGATGGATGAGCAGTTCTTC. This encodes CASSVGPGRMMDEQFF.

The table lists this clone with a count of one. The V gene is TRBV2, the J gene TRBJ2-7; TRBD1 agrees at 8 bases. This CDR3 contains 13 residues. CDR1 and CDR2 (germline): SNHLY, FYNNEI. The V and J ends lost 10 bases and 5 bases, in that order; junction bases with no gene match: 10. Here the CDR3 reads CATAFGQGHEQYF. The CDR3 nucleotides are TGTGCCACCGCCTTCGGACAGGGCCACGAGCAGTACTTC.

This sequence joins TRBV6-5 and TRBJ1-6; 7 bases line up with TRBD1. This CDR3 is 15 amino acids long. V was clipped by 2 bases and J by 7 bases; unmatched bases: 5. Germline loops: CDR1 MNHEY, CDR2 SVGAGI. For the CDR3, the DNA is TGTGCCAGCAGTTACACACAGGGGTCCAATTCACCCCTCCACTTT. This codes for CASSYTQGSNSPLHF.

This clone was observed a few times. This chain links TRBV6-5 with TRBJ1-5, with D tentatively TRBD1 (6 bases). This CDR3 has 14 residues. CDR1 and CDR2 from the germline V gene are MNHEY and SVGAGI. Trimming stripped 6 bases from V and 9 bases from J, with 18 bases between. The CDR3 region is CASSHHRARGPQHF. The DNA of the CDR3 is TGTGCCAGCAGCCACCACAGGGCCCGGGGGCCCCAGCATTTT.

This clone was detected only a few times. CDR3 nucleotide sequence: TGTGCCAGCCGCCTTGACAGGGATGGCACTGAAGCTTTCTTT. Amino acids: CASRLDRDGTEAFF. The chain has TRBV2 and TRBJ1-1; the match to TRBD1 covers 7 bases. The CDR3 covers 14 residues. With V trimmed by 8 bases and J by 4 bases, 10 bases remained unmatched. CDR1 is SNHLY, CDR2 FYNNEI, per germline.

The chain joins TRBV6-6 to TRBJ2-5; 8 bases are shared with TRBD1. Trimming cost V 2 bases and J 5 bases; bases outside gene matches: 4. This CDR3 is built from 14 residues. Germline assignment: CDR1 MNHNY and CDR2 SVGAGI (reference sequence). CDR3 loop: CASSYPGGGETQYF. In DNA, the CDR3 is TGTGCCAGCAGTTACCCAGGGGGCGGGGAGACCCAGTACTTC.

The J gene is TRBJ2-7, the V gene TRBV5-1, with TRBD1 matching over 7 bases. CDR1 is SGHRS and CDR2 is YFSETQ in the germline V gene. Losses at the gene ends were 6 bases for V and 1 base for J; bases not matched to a gene: 10. This CDR3 has 15 amino acids. The CDR3 protein is CASTPGQPTSYEQYF. In DNA form, the CDR3 reads TGCGCCAGCACCCCGGGACAGCCAACGTCCTACGAGCAGTACTTC.

The genes are TRBV6-6 and TRBJ2-3; a possible D gene is TRBD2 (6 bases). Deletions cut 5 bases from V and 4 bases from J, with 19 bases between. This CDR3 comprises 16 residues. Germline V gene lookup returns CDR1 MNHNY and CDR2 SVGAGI (reference sequence). CDR3: CASSPSRTGVADTQYF. The CDR3 bases are TGTGCCAGCAGTCCCTCCCGGACGGGGGTGGCAGATACGCAGTATTTT.

The chain has TRBV18 and TRBJ1-4; D is ambiguous. The length of the CDR3 is 15 residues. Trimming pared 6 bases from V and 0 bases from J, leaving 11 bases between. CDR1 KGHSH and CDR2 LQKENI come from the germline V gene. DNA of the CDR3: TGTGCCAGCTCGACGCGGTCCGCAACTAATGAAAAACTGTTTTTT. This encodes CASSTRSATNEKLFF.

In the case of this clone: Relative to the germline gene, one junction end is altered; a read error may explain this. This chain joins TRBV6-1 and TRBJ2-7; 13 bases agree with TRBD2. This CDR3 contains 14 residues. Germline V gene sequence: CDR1 MNHNS, CDR2 SASEGT. Here the CDR3 reads CASSPGLAGYEQYF. CDR3 DNA sequence: TGCGCCAGCAGCCCGGGACTAGCGGGATACGAGCAGTACTTC.

The chain carries TRBV19 and TRBJ1-6; tentative D call: TRBD1 (6 bases). Germline-derived CDR1 and CDR2 are LNHDA and SQIVND (reference sequence). The V end lost 6 bases, the J end lost 7 bases, and 19 bases lay between the germline ends. The CDR3 sequence is 16 residues long. CDR3 in amino acids: CASRGATGWNNSPLHF. The CDR3 DNA sequence: TGTGCCAGTAGAGGGGCCACAGGGTGGAACAATTCACCCCTCCACTTT. Full variable domain (remainder filled in from reference TRBV19 and TRBJ1-6): DGGITQSPKYLFRKEGQNVTLSCEQNLNHDAMYWYRQDPGQGLRLIYYSQIVNDFQKGDIAEGYSVSREKKESFPLTVTSAQKNPTAFYLCASRGATGWNNSPLHFGNGTRLTVT.

The chain combines TRBV12-1 with TRBJ1-1; TRBD1 reflects the table's D call only, with no check against the DNA. TRBV12-1 is assigned pseudogene status. This CDR3 is 16 amino acids long. The chain's CDR3 is CASSPRPPEGDTEAFF. CDR3 DNA sequence: TGTGCCAGCAGCCCTCGTCCCCCTGAGGGGGACACTGAAGCTTTCTTT.

V is TRBV2 and J is TRBJ2-1; 10 bases match TRBD2. CDR3 length: 15 amino acids. With V trimmed by 4 bases and J by 8 bases, 8 bases remained unmatched. The V gene's germline CDR1 is SNHLY and CDR2 FYNNEI. CDR3: CASSVLLAGGDEQFF. CDR3 nucleotide sequence: TGTGCCAGCAGTGTGTTGTTAGCGGGAGGCGATGAGCAGTTCTTC.

The J gene is TRBJ1-2, the V gene TRBV4-2; a possible D gene is TRBD1 (6 bases). Trimming took off 0 bases at V and 2 bases at J, with 13 bases between the two ends. Germline V CDR1 and CDR2: LGHNA, YNFKEQ. This CDR3 is built from 16 residues. This chain's CDR3 is CASSQDWGHINYGYTF. Written as DNA, the CDR3 is TGTGCCAGCAGCCAAGACTGGGGACACATCAACTATGGCTACACCTTC.

The rearrangement links TRBV4-1 to TRBJ2-2; 8 bases agree with TRBD2. The trim removed 4 bases at V and 4 bases at J, leaving 5 bases unmatched. This CDR3 contains 15 residues. Germline loops: CDR1 MGHRA, CDR2 YSYEKL. The CDR3 is CASSRSGSTTGELFF. CDR3 sequence (DNA): TGCGCCAGCAGCCGCAGCGGGAGTACCACCGGGGAGCTGTTTTTT.

The sample holds a few counts of this clone. CDR3 residues: CASSQITEGAFF. CDR3 coding DNA: TGTGCCAGCAGCCAAATCACCGAGGGAGCTTTCTTT. V is TRBV6-6 and J is TRBJ1-1, with D hard to call. Per germline, CDR1 MNHNY and CDR2 SVGAGI (reference sequence). V lost 6 bases and J lost 10, with 15 bases in between. The CDR3 is 12 amino acids.

The rearrangement links TRBV6-5 to TRBJ2-7; TRBD1 agrees at 8 bases. Trimming cost V 2 bases and J 7 bases; bases outside gene matches: 4. CDR3 size: 13 residues. Looked up from germline, CDR1 is MNHEY and CDR2 is SVGAGI. DNA of the CDR3: TGTGCCAGCAGTTACCAGAGACAGGGGGAGCAGTACTTC. Amino acid sequence: CASSYQRQGEQYF.

The V and J genes are TRBV19 and TRBJ2-7, with no clear D. The germline V gene encodes CDR1 LNHDA and CDR2 SQIVND (reference sequence). CDR3 length equals 12 residues. The V and J ends lost 4 bases and 6 bases respectively, with 10 bases between them. Written as DNA, the CDR3 is TGTGCCAGTAGTAACAGTAGATTCGAGCAGTACTTC. Translation gives CASSNSRFEQYF.

The rearrangement uses TRBV12-5 and TRBJ1-1; TRBD1 aligns across 7 bases. Per germline, CDR1 LGHNT and CDR2 FRNRAP. This CDR3 spans 16 amino acids. Trimming removed 5 bases from V and 2 bases from J; junction bases left unmatched: 11. The CDR3 sequence is CASGPEGASLNTEAFF. The CDR3 DNA reads as TGTGCTAGTGGTCCTGAGGGGGCATCCCTCAACACTGAAGCTTTCTTT.

This sequence joins TRBV15 and TRBJ2-5; D perhaps matches TRBD2 (7 bases). The V gene lost 3 bases and the J gene lost 2 bases, with 13 bases spanning the gap. Germline V lookup: CDR1 LNHNV, CDR2 YYDKDF (reference sequence). The CDR3 length is 15 residues. The CDR3 DNA reads TGTGCCACCAGCAGGGAGGGGGGGGGTCAAGAGACCCAGTACTTC. This sequence encodes CATSREGGGQETQYF.

This clone appeared a single time. This chain connects TRBV10-3 to TRBJ2-3; TRBD2 aligns across 12 bases. Germline V CDR1 and CDR2: ENHRY, SYGVKD. The V and J ends lost 0 bases and 2 bases, in that order; junction bases with no gene match: 3. The CDR3 runs 17 residues. The CDR3 bases are TGTGCCATCAGTGAGTCGACTAGCGGGGGTGACACAGATACGCAGTATTTT. Its translation: CAISESTSGGDTDTQYF.

The chain couples TRBV5-8 to TRBJ2-1, with 12 bases lining up with TRBD1. Germline lookup yields CDR1 SGHTS and CDR2 YDEGEE. The CDR3 sequence is 20 residues long. J gave up 6 bases and V 5 bases, and 21 bases lay outside the gene matches. The CDR3 region has the DNA TGTGCCAGCAGACCGCAACCATACCGGGACAGGGGGCGCACAGTCAATGAGCAGTTCTTC. This codes for CASRPQPYRDRGRTVNEQFF.

This chain connects TRBV15 to TRBJ2-3; the match to TRBD2 covers 7 bases. The CDR3 extends over 13 amino acids. Germline values: CDR1 LNHNV, CDR2 YYDKDF (reference sequence). With V trimmed by 8 bases and J by 5 bases, 7 bases remained unmatched. In DNA form, the CDR3 reads TGTGCCACCGCTGGGGAGCGGGAAGATACGCAGTATTTT. Its translation: CATAGEREDTQYF.

The chain carries TRBV29-1 and TRBJ1-1; 10 bases line up with TRBD1. The CDR3 loop spans 13 amino acids. Germline CDR1 is SQVTM and CDR2 is ANQGSEA. V was pared by 7 bases and J by 1 base, with 3 bases of the junction left unmatched. The CDR3 nucleotides read TGCAGCGAAAGGACAGGGGGGAACACTGAAGCTTTCTTT. It specifies CSERTGGNTEAFF.